This T cell receptor beta chain was recorded in a study of vaccination and CD4 T cells after COVID-19. Across the whole study: A median of approximately 72 days (range 14 to 241) separated dose two from the taking of post-vaccine samples. Stimulation of the cells used overlapping spike peptide pools from SARS-CoV-2 and from the common cold coronaviruses HCoV-NL63, HCoV-OC43 and HCoV-229E.

Treatment given: roughly nine-day PBMC culture with coronavirus spike peptide pools or control peptides (ViraFEST assay). Peptide pool stimulation in ViraFEST expanded antigen-specific T cells, whose TCRs were then sequenced. Wells that each held 1.8 million or so PBMCs were cultured with 8.5 to 10 IU/ml IL-2 and approximately 9 ug/ml peptide pools. Cultured CD4+ T-cell DNA underwent Oncomine TCR Beta short-read sequencing. TCRdb reprocessed the PCR reads via MiXCR and lists one record per CDR3 protein. The sample includes under 20,000 distinct CDR3 sequences, roughly two fifths of them seen just once. Germline assignment: CDR1 MNHNS and CDR2 SASEGT. V lost 0 bases to trimming and J lost 9 bases, with 8 bases between them. This CDR3 has 12 amino acids. This clonotype was seen a handful of times. Its antigen is not identified.

The source was CD4+ T cells from blood, cultured in vitro, collected after SARS-CoV-2 vaccination. The receptor comes from a human donor who had recovered from COVID-19. The chain carries TRBV6-1 and TRBJ1-1; D uncertain. CDR3 amino acids: CASSEAFRKAFF. CDR3 DNA sequence: TGTGCCAGCAGTGAAGCCTTCCGAAAAGCTTTCTTT.